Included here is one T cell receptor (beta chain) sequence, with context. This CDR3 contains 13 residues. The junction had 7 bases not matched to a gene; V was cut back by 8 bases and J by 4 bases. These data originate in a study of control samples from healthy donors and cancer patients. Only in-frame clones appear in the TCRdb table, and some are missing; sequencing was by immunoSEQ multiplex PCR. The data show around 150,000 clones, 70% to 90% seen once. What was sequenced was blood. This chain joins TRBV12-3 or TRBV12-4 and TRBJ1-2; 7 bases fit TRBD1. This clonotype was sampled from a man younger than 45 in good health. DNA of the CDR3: TGTGCCAGCGAGGGGACAGCCCCCTATGGCTACACCTTC. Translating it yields CASEGTAPYGYTF.